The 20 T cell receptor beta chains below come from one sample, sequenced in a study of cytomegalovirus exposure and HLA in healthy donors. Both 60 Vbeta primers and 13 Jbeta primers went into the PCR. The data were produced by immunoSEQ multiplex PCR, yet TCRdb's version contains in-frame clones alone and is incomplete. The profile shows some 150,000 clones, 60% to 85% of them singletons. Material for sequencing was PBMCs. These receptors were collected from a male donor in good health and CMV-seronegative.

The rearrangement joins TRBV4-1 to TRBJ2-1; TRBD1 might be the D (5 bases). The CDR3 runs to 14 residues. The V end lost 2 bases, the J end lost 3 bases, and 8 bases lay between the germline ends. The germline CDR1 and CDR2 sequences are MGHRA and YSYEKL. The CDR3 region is CASSQRQNYNEQFF. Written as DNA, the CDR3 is TGCGCCAGCAGCCAAAGACAGAACTACAATGAGCAGTTCTTC.

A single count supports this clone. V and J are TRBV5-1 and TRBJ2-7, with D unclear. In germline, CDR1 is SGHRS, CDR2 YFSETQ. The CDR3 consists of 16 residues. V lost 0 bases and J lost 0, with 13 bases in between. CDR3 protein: CASSLGSDVASYEQYF. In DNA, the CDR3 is TGCGCCAGCAGCTTGGGTTCCGATGTGGCCTCCTACGAGCAGTACTTC.

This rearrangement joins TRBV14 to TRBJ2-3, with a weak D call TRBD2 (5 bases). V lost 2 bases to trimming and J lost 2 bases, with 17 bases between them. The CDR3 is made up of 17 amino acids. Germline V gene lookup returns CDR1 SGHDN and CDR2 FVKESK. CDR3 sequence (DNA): TGTGCCAGCAGCCAACAGAGACGGGGTCCCGCCACAGATACGCAGTATTTT. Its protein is CASSQQRRGPATDTQYF.

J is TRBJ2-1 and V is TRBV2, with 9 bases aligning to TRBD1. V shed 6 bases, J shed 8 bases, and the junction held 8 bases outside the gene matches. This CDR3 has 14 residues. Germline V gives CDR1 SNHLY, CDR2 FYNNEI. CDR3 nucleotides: TGTGCCAGCAGCCCCGGGAACAGGGGGCATGAGCAGTTCTTC. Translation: CASSPGNRGHEQFF.

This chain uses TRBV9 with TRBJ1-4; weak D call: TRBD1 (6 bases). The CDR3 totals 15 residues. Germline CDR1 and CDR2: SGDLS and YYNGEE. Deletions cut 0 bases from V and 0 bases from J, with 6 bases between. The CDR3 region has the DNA TGTGCCAGCAGCGTAGGGACAGCAACTAATGAAAAACTGTTTTTT. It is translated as CASSVGTATNEKLFF.

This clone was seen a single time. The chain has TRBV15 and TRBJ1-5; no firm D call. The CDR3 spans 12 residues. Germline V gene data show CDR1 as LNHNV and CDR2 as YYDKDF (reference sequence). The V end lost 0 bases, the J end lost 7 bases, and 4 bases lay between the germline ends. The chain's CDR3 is CATSRDVQPQHF. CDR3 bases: TGTGCCACCAGCAGAGATGTACAGCCCCAGCATTTT.

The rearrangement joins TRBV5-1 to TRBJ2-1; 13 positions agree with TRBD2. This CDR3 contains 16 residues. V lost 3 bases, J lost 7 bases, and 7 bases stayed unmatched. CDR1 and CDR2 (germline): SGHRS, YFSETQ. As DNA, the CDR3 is TGCGCCAGCAGCTCTGGACTAGCGGGAGTAATTAATGAGCAGTTCTTC. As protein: CASSSGLAGVINEQFF.

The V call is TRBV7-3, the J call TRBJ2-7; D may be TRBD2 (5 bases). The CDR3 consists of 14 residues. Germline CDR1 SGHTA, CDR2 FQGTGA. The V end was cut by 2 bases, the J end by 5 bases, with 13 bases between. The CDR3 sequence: CASSLEGGYDEQYF. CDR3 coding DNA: TGTGCCAGCAGCTTAGAAGGCGGGTACGACGAGCAGTACTTC.

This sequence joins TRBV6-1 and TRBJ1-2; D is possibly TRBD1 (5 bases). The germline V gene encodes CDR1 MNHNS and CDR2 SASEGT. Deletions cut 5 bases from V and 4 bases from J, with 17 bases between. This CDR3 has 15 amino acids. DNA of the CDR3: TGTGCCAGCAGTCCGGTGGGGGAGGGCATCTATGGCTACACCTTC. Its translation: CASSPVGEGIYGYTF.

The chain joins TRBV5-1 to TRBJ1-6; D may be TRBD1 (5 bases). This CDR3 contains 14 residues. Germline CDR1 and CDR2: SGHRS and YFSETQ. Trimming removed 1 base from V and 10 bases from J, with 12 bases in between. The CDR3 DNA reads TGCGCCAGCAGCTTGCCGGGGGAACGGTCACCCCTCCACTTT. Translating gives CASSLPGERSPLHF. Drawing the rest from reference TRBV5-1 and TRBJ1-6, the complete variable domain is KAGVTQTPRYLIKTRGQQVTLSCSPISGHRSVSWYQQTPGQGLQFLFEYFSETQRNKGNFPGRFSGRQFSNSRSEMNVSTLELGDSALYLCASSLPGERSPLHFGNGTRLTVT.

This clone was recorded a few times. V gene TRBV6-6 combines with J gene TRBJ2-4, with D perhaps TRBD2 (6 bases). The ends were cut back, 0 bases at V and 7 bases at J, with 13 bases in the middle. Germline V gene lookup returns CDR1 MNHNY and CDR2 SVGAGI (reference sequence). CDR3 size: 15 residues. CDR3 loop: CASSYSEGGGNIQYF. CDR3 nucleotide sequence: TGTGCCAGCAGTTACTCGGAGGGTGGGGGGAACATTCAGTACTTC.

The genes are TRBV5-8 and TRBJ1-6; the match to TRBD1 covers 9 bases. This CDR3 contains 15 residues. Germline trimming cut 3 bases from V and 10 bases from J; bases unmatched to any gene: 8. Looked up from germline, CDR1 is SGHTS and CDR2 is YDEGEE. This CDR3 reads CASSSFGTGPSPLHF. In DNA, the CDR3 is TGTGCCAGCAGCTCATTCGGGACAGGGCCCTCACCCCTCCACTTT.

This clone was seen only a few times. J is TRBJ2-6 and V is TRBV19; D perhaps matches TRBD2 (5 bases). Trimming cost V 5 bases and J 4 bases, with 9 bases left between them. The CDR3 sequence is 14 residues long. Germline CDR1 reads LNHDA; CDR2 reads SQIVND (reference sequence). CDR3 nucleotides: TGTGCCAGTAGTGAGGGCTCCGGGGCCAACGTCCTGACTTTC. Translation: CASSEGSGANVLTF.

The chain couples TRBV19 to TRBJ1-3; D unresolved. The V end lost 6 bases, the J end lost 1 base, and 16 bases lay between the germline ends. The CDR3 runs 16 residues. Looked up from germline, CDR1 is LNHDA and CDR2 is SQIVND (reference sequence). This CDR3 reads CASRRPLSGSGNTIYF. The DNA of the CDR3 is TGTGCCAGTAGACGACCGTTGTCCGGGTCTGGAAACACCATATATTTT. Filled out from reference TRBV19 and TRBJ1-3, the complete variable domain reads DGGITQSPKYLFRKEGQNVTLSCEQNLNHDAMYWYRQDPGQGLRLIYYSQIVNDFQKGDIAEGYSVSREKKESFPLTVTSAQKNPTAFYLCASRRPLSGSGNTIYFGEGSWLTVV.

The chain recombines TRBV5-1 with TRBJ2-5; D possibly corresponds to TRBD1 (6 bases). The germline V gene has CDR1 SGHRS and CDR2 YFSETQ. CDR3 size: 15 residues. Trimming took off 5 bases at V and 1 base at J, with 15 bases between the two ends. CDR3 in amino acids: CASSGDRDTQETQYF. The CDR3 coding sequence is TGCGCCAGCAGTGGAGACCGGGACACCCAAGAGACCCAGTACTTC.

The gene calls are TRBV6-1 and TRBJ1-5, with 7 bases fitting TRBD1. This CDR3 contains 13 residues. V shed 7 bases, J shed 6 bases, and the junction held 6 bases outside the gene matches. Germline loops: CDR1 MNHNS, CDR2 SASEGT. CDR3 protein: CASTHRGGQPQHF. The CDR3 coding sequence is TGTGCCAGCACCCACAGGGGCGGTCAGCCCCAGCATTTT.

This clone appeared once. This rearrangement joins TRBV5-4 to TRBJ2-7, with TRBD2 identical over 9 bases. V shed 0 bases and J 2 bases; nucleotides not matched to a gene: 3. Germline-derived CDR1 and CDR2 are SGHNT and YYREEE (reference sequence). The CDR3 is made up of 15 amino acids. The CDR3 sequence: CASSLEAGGPYEQYF. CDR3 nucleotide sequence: TGTGCCAGCAGCTTGGAAGCGGGAGGTCCCTACGAGCAGTACTTC.

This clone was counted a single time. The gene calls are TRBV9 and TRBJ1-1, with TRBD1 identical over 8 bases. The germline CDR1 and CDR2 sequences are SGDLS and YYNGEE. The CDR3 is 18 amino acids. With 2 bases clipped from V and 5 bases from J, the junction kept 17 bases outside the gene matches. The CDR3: CASSVGLLKTGGSTEAFF. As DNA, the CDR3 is TGTGCCAGCAGCGTCGGTTTGTTGAAAACAGGGGGAAGTACTGAAGCTTTCTTT.

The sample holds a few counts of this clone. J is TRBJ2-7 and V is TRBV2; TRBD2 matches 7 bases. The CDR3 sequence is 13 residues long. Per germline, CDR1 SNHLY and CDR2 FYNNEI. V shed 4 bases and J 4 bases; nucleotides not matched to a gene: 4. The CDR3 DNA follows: TGTGCCAGCAGTGTCGGGGGGTCGTACGAGCAGTACTTC. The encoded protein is CASSVGGSYEQYF. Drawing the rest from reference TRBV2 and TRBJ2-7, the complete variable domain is EPEVTQTPSHQVTQMGQEVILRCVPISNHLYFYWYRQILGQKVEFLVSFYNNEISEKSEIFDDQFSVERPDGSNFTLKIRSTKLEDSAMYFCASSVGGSYEQYFGPGTRLTVT.

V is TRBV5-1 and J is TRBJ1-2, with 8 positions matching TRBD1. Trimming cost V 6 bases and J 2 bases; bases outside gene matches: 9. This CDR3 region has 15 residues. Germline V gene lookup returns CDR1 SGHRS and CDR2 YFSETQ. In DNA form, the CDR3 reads TGCGCCAGCACCCCGACCGGACAGGGCAACTATGGCTACACCTTC. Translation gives CASTPTGQGNYGYTF. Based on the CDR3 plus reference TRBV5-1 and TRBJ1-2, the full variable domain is KAGVTQTPRYLIKTRGQQVTLSCSPISGHRSVSWYQQTPGQGLQFLFEYFSETQRNKGNFPGRFSGRQFSNSRSEMNVSTLELGDSALYLCASTPTGQGNYGYTFGSGTRLTVV.